The T cell receptor (beta chain) described here comes from a study of post-analysis software for immune sequencing data (dated by TCRdb to about 2015). General notes on the study: Disease courses on record covered relapsing-remitting, secondary progressive and progressive-relapsing multiple sclerosis, though some patients had no subtype annotation. The patient repertoires were compared against approximately ten previously published healthy control repertoires obtained from donors aged roughly 6 to 25 years. A subset of samples was prepared in parallel using single-end sample barcoding, then pooled and co-amplified after Illumina adapter ligation. Points the paper makes about the study in general: Roughly 5 TRBV segments, including TRBV5-6, TRBV5-1 and TRBV20-1, were significantly more frequent in patients than controls. Normalized Chao1 diversity was significantly lower in multiple sclerosis patients than controls, suggesting substantial peripheral T-cell clonal expansion. The control group was slightly older than the multiple sclerosis patient group. Direct clustering with F measure revealed strong co-clustering of samples prepared in the same batch, which led to a batch-effect correction.

To note about this clonotype: The antigen it binds to is not known. Per-base qualities were not stored, and no clone one base away is much larger.

The germline V gene sets CDR1 to MNHEY and CDR2 to SVGEGT. The germline V and J ends show losses of 6 bases and 2 bases respectively, and no gene match explains 12 bases of the junction. Taken from cysteine to phenylalanine, the CDR3 has 16 residues. The DNA shown is the 48-base CDR3, in frame from base 1. Libraries were made using PCR. Sequencing relied on an Illumina HiSeq 2500. To reduce PCR and sequencing biases, unique molecular identifiers were built into the TCR beta cDNA libraries. Every 1 to 10 million input T cells yielded roughly 500,000 cDNA molecules, meaning each molecule approximated one T cell. Patient libraries were prepared and sequenced with the same protocol used for the earlier healthy control dataset. Samples belonging to the same batch were prepared together, multiplexed and sequenced on a shared HiSeq lane. The original methods were these. Raw barcoded reads were processed with MIGEC, and single-read molecular identifier groups were discarded before consensus assembly and CDR3 extraction. VDJtools was used for post-analysis of the clonotype tables, and diversity was normalized by down-sampling every dataset to the size of the smallest sample. In repertoire overlap clustering, CDR3 amino acid sequences, but not nucleotide sequences, were matched to correct batch-related cross-sample contamination. TCRdb redid the processing of the public reads, applying fastp at Q25 and MiXCR, and retained in-frame beta chains. Every entry covers one CDR3 protein and lists the most common genes and DNA from its rows. TCRdb, not the authors, supplied the V and J calls. The table for this sample lists hundreds of thousands of distinct CDR3 sequences; 55% to 60% of them were counted only once. Approximately 11% of the sample is taken by the ten largest.

To demonstrate the VDJtools post-analysis software, TCR beta repertoires were profiled from the peripheral blood of more than ten young patients with multiple sclerosis. The multiple sclerosis patients were children and adolescents ranging in age from about 6 to 16 years. The specimen sequenced was blood. The chain is assembled from TRBV6-2 or TRBV6-3 and TRBJ1-2, with 7 bases matching TRBD1. This TCR was recovered from a girl aged 2-10 years with multiple sclerosis. DNA sequence: TGTGCCAGCAGCCACCTACTCGGACAGGCCAACTATGGCTACACCTTC. The encoded protein is CASSHLLGQANYGYTF.